The 10 T cell receptor beta chains below all came from one sample that was sequenced in a study of blood T cell repertoires in COVID-19. Sequencing used immunoSEQ multiplex PCR; TCRdb keeps in-frame clones, though not all of them. The sample includes about 100,000 clones, less than 85% seen only once; the top ten take 8% to 9%. The sequenced material came from peripheral blood. The receptors derive from a man in his fifties who had recovered from COVID-19.

The genes are TRBV30 and TRBJ1-6; no reliable D call. The CDR3 is made up of 14 amino acids. Germline-derived CDR1 and CDR2 are GTSNPN and SVGIG (reference sequence). V shed 3 bases and J shed 1 base, with 7 bases lying between them. CDR3 sequence: CAWSEQSYNSPLHF. DNA for the CDR3: TGTGCCTGGAGCGAACAGTCCTATAATTCACCCCTCCACTTT.

This chain joins TRBV7-9 and TRBJ1-3, with D perhaps matching TRBD1 (5 bases). CDR3 size: 15 residues. The V end lost 1 base, the J end lost 6 bases, and 13 bases lay between the germline ends. Germline CDR1 and CDR2: SEHNR and FQNEAQ (reference sequence). The CDR3 loop reads CASSLGKGIENTIYF. As DNA, the CDR3 is TGTGCCAGCAGCTTAGGCAAGGGGATCGAAAACACCATATATTTT.

The chain is built from TRBV4-2 and TRBJ2-1; possibly TRBD2 for D (6 bases). Trimming cost V 4 bases and J 7 bases, with 14 bases left between them. This CDR3 spans 14 amino acids. Germline V lookup: CDR1 LGHNA, CDR2 YNFKEQ. The CDR3 reads CASSPSVAGNEQFF. In nucleotides, the CDR3 is TGTGCCAGCAGCCCTAGTGTGGCGGGAAATGAGCAGTTCTTC.

The V gene is TRBV27, the J gene TRBJ1-2, with D unresolved. From germline, CDR1 is MNHEY and CDR2 SMNVEV (reference sequence). V lost 6 bases and J 0 bases, leaving 17 bases between the germline ends. The CDR3 extends over 16 amino acids. In DNA form, the CDR3 reads TGTGCCAGCAGGGCCCTAACGTGGGGAGCTAACTATGGCTACACCTTC. Its translation is CASRALTWGANYGYTF.

The V and J genes are TRBV19 and TRBJ2-7, with D maybe TRBD2 (6 bases). The length of the CDR3 is 14 residues. Germline V lookup: CDR1 LNHDA, CDR2 SQIVND (reference sequence). The germline V and J ends were trimmed by 5 bases and 2 bases, with 13 bases remaining between them. Here the CDR3 reads CASSSGGGAYEQYF. CDR3 in DNA: TGTGCCAGTAGTTCAGGTGGAGGGGCCTACGAGCAGTACTTC.

The chain uses TRBV3-1 (or the pseudogene TRBV3-2) and TRBJ2-5, with unresolved D. With 2 bases removed from V and 2 bases from J, the gap between germline ends came to 6 bases. The CDR3 has 13 amino acids. Germline CDR1 reads LGHDT; CDR2 reads YNNKEL (reference sequence). The CDR3 bases are TGTGCCAGCAGCCAATCACTACAAGAGACCCAGTACTTC. This encodes CASSQSLQETQYF.

The rearrangement uses TRBV5-4 and TRBJ1-4; D is perhaps TRBD1 (6 bases). The CDR3 is made up of 15 amino acids. V was cut by 0 bases and J by 8 bases, with 14 bases left in between. From germline, CDR1 is SGHNT and CDR2 YYREEE (reference sequence). CDR3 amino acids: CASSLDGTSDEKLFF. CDR3 DNA: TGTGCCAGCAGCTTGGACGGGACATCAGACGAAAAACTGTTTTTT.

V usage is TRBV5-4 and J usage is TRBJ2-3; D is possibly TRBD1 (6 bases). Germline V gives CDR1 SGHNT, CDR2 YYREEE (reference sequence). Deletions cut 4 bases from V and 5 bases from J, with 20 bases between. This CDR3 region has 16 residues. Written as DNA, the CDR3 is TGTGCCAGCAGCCCCAAGGGGGTTGGGGTGGTAGATACGCAGTATTTT. Its translation is CASSPKGVGVVDTQYF.

The chain carries TRBV4-3 and TRBJ1-6, with TRBD1 matching 9 bases. Germline values: CDR1 LGHNA, CDR2 YSLEER. This CDR3 spans 17 amino acids. V was pared by 0 bases and J by 9 bases, with 9 bases of the junction left unmatched. This chain's CDR3 is CASSQEIGDRGTSPLHF. The CDR3 DNA reads as TGCGCCAGCAGCCAAGAAATCGGAGACAGGGGGACTTCACCCCTCCACTTT.

The rearrangement uses TRBV19 and TRBJ1-1; 7 nucleotides line up with TRBD1. The CDR3 runs 12 residues. After removal of 9 bases from V and 2 bases from J, the junction contained 3 bases not matched to a gene. In germline, CDR1 is LNHDA, CDR2 SQIVND (reference sequence). CDR3 amino acids: CASRDSNTEAFF. CDR3 DNA: TGTGCCAGCAGGGACAGCAACACTGAAGCTTTCTTT. The complete variable domain, with remaining parts taken from reference TRBV19 and TRBJ1-1, reads DGGITQSPKYLFRKEGQNVTLSCEQNLNHDAMYWYRQDPGQGLRLIYYSQIVNDFQKGDIAEGYSVSREKKESFPLTVTSAQKNPTAFYLCASRDSNTEAFFGQGTRLTVV.